The clone carrying this TCR beta chain was seen ten or more times. Its cognate antigen is unknown. The data were obtained in a study of T-cell reconstitution after alpha-beta-depleted transplantation in children. Study-wide findings and caveats: Expanded clones from the graft, numbering several hundred, reportedly supplied alpha-beta T cells about two months after transplant. Most T-cell counts and diversity one year after the transplant came from T cells that were newly produced.

Trimming removed 6 bases at V and 4 bases at J, with 13 bases between. The CDR3 runs 14 residues. Germline CDR1 and CDR2: MNHEY and SVGAGI. Library preparation (for TCRbeta) was performed with unique molecular identifiers. MiXCR, applied by TCRdb to the PCR reads, yields one record per CDR3 protein. The sample yields 200,000 to 300,000 distinct CDR3 sequences, approximately 8% seen once. The chain combines TRBV6-5 with TRBJ1-3; D may be TRBD1 (6 bases). This material consisted of PBMCs, mostly from graft donor cells, taken 180 days after TCRalphabeta/CD19-depleted stem cell transplant. This receptor was identified in a male patient between 5 and 17 years old who had a stem cell transplant for acute lymphoblastic leukemia, so the T cells may come from the graft donor. The CDR3 loop reads CASSHGQYGNTIYF. As DNA, the CDR3 is TGTGCCAGCAGCCACGGACAGTACGGAAACACCATATATTTT.